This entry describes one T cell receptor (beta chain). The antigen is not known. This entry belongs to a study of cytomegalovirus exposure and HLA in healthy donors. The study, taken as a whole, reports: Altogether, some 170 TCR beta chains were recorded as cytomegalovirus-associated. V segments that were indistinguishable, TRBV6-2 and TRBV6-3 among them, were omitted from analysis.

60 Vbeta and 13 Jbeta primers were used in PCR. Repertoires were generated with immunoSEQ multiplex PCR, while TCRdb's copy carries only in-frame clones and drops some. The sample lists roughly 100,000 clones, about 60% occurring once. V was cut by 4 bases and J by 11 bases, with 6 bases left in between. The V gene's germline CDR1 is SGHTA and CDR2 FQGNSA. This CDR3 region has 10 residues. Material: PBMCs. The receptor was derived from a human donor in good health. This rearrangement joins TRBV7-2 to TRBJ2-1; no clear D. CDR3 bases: TGTGCCAGCAGCTCCTTTAAGCAGTTCTTC. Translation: CASSSFKQFF.